This T cell receptor beta chain is drawn from a study of T cells in Graves' hyperthyroidism and ophthalmopathy. In making diagnoses, clinical symptoms, serum thyroxine and TRAb, thyroid ultrasound and orbital computed tomography were all used. This clonotype was observed many times. Antigen unknown. The length of the CDR3 is 13 residues. Germline V gene data show CDR1 as LGHDT and CDR2 as YNNKEL (reference sequence). The germline V and J ends were trimmed by 5 bases and 9 bases, with 17 bases remaining between them. Template material for amplifying TCR beta CDR3 regions consisted of RNA transcripts. The HTBI primer set served for first-round RT-PCR of the TCR CDR3. One entry per CDR3 protein, called by TCRdb with MiXCR from the multiplex PCR reads. The table includes 330,000 or so distinct CDR3 sequences, around 18% detected once. Study outcomes and limitations: Clonotypes that were expanded in thyroid above 0.001 mostly appeared in blood too.

The sequence was obtained from a woman aged 40 to 50 with Graves' ophthalmopathy. Sequencing input: blood. The chain employs TRBV3-1 and TRBJ2-7, with D unresolved. DNA for the CDR3: TGTGCCAGCAGCTGGGGTGACGCTTCTTGGCAGTACTTC. It codes for CASSWGDASWQYF.